One and the same sample provided the 25 T cell receptor beta chains below, sequenced in a study of vaccination effects on CD4 cells after COVID-19. Generated by immunoSEQ multiplex PCR, the TCRdb table keeps only in-frame clones and is missing some. This sample has approximately 37,000 clones; approximately 72% occur once, and the top ten carry roughly 3.1%. The authors isolated CD4+ T cells after around 9 days of culture. No cognate antigen is known for these TCRs. Sequenced material: CD4+ T cells from PBMCs cultured without peptide, taken before COVID-19 vaccination. The receptors come from a human donor who received a COVID-19 vaccine.

The chain recombines TRBV2 with TRBJ2-3, with 7 bases identical to TRBD1. There are 17 residues in the CDR3. Germline CDR1 SNHLY, CDR2 FYNNEI. V dropped 7 bases and J dropped 4; count of bases not matched to a gene: 17. This CDR3 reads CASTRTLQTGIADTQYF. Written as DNA, the CDR3 is TGTGCCAGCACCCGAACACTCCAGACAGGGATAGCAGATACGCAGTATTTT.

This chain joins TRBV30 and TRBJ1-6; D is undetermined. Germline V CDR1 and CDR2: GTSNPN, SVGIG (reference sequence). V lost 4 bases to trimming and J lost 4 bases, with 11 bases between them. The CDR3 extends over 14 amino acids. CDR3 coding DNA: TGTGCCTGGACAGTGGAATCGTATAATTCACCCCTCCACTTT. Residues: CAWTVESYNSPLHF.

This clone showed up just once. The chain combines TRBV7-9 with TRBJ1-4, with D hard to call. The CDR3 length is 12 residues. V gave up 5 bases and J gave up 15 bases, with 16 bases separating them. Germline V gives CDR1 SEHNR, CDR2 FQNEAQ (reference sequence). CDR3: CASSQEHTRMFF. The CDR3 bases are TGTGCCAGCAGCCAAGAGCACACTCGGATGTTTTTT.

J is TRBJ1-3 and V is TRBV5-4; TRBD1 might be the D (5 bases). Deletions cut 0 bases from V and 1 base from J, with 14 bases between. The CDR3 is 17 amino acids. Germline values: CDR1 SGHNT, CDR2 YYREEE (reference sequence). The CDR3 coding sequence is TGTGCCAGCAGCTTGGGGGGAGGGGTGAATTCTGGAAACACCATATATTTT. Translating gives CASSLGGGVNSGNTIYF.

V gene TRBV19 combines with J gene TRBJ1-6; D might be TRBD1 (5 bases). The ends were cut back, 9 bases at V and 9 bases at J, with 15 bases in the middle. Germline assignment: CDR1 LNHDA and CDR2 SQIVND (reference sequence). CDR3 length equals 13 residues. The CDR3 nucleotides are TGTGCCAGCCAAACCGGGGCCCCTTCACCCCTCCACTTT. Its translation is CASQTGAPSPLHF.

This rearrangement joins TRBV7-3 to TRBJ2-2, with 9 positions matching TRBD2. Germline loops: CDR1 SGHTA, CDR2 FQGTGA. V trimming: 8 bases; J trimming: 4 bases; junction bases outside the gene matches: 8. The length of the CDR3 is 15 residues. In nucleotides, the CDR3 is TGTGCCAGCCGCGGCGGGGGGGCCCCCACCGGGGAGCTGTTTTTT. Its protein product is CASRGGGAPTGELFF.

The rearrangement uses TRBV3-1 (or the pseudogene TRBV3-2) and TRBJ2-2; the D call may be TRBD1 or TRBD2 (6 bases each). The CDR3 spans 14 residues. Deletions cut 2 bases from V and 6 bases from J, with 10 bases between. The germline V gene has CDR1 LGHDT and CDR2 YNNKEL (reference sequence). The CDR3 region has the DNA TGTGCCAGCAGCCAACGGGGGCACGCCGGGGAGCTGTTTTTT. Residues: CASSQRGHAGELFF.

This chain joins TRBV19 and TRBJ1-2; D unclear. In germline, CDR1 is LNHDA, CDR2 SQIVND (reference sequence). V was pared by 5 bases and J by 5 bases, with 9 bases between. This CDR3 is 12 amino acids long. The DNA for the CDR3 is TGTGCCAGTAGTTGGCACGCGTATGGCTACACCTTC. Encoded protein: CASSWHAYGYTF.

The chain is built from TRBV18 and TRBJ1-2, with D possibly TRBD1 on 5 matching bases. Looked up from germline, CDR1 is KGHSH and CDR2 is LQKENI. This CDR3 is 13 amino acids long. V was shortened by 4 bases and J by 5 bases, with 11 bases between the two germline ends. The CDR3 spells CASSRGGQYGYTF. DNA of the CDR3: TGTGCCAGCTCACGGGGCGGCCAGTATGGCTACACCTTC.

The rearrangement links TRBV5-1 to TRBJ1-4; D possibly corresponds to TRBD1 (5 bases). The V gene lost 4 bases and the J gene lost 6 bases, with 13 bases spanning the gap. The CDR3 sequence is 14 residues long. Germline CDR1 is SGHRS and CDR2 is YFSETQ. The CDR3 sequence: CASSGGTKDEKLFF. CDR3 nucleotides: TGCGCCAGCAGCGGCGGGACGAAAGATGAAAAACTGTTTTTT. Using reference TRBV5-1 and TRBJ1-4 for the parts outside the CDR3, the full variable domain is KAGVTQTPRYLIKTRGQQVTLSCSPISGHRSVSWYQQTPGQGLQFLFEYFSETQRNKGNFPGRFSGRQFSNSRSEMNVSTLELGDSALYLCASSGGTKDEKLFFGSGTQLSVL.

This chain connects TRBV12-3 or TRBV12-4 to TRBJ1-4; D not certain. CDR3 length: 11 amino acids. Trimming stripped 6 bases from V and 13 bases from J, with 12 bases between. The CDR3 DNA sequence: TGTGCCAGCAGCCGCTCGATGGCACTGTTTTTT. It is translated as CASSRSMALFF.

The V call is TRBV19, the J call TRBJ2-7; 7 nucleotides align to TRBD1. This CDR3 is 16 amino acids long. CDR1 is LNHDA, CDR2 SQIVND, per germline (reference sequence). After removal of 4 bases from V and 1 base from J, the junction contained 10 bases not matched to a gene. This CDR3 reads CASSTLLGQRSYEQYF. The DNA of the CDR3 is TGTGCCAGTAGTACGTTGTTGGGACAGCGGTCCTACGAGCAGTACTTC.

V usage is TRBV6-5 and J usage is TRBJ2-2; 8 nucleotides agree with TRBD2. With 5 bases clipped from V and 4 bases from J, the junction kept 6 bases outside the gene matches. The CDR3 covers 15 residues. Germline loops: CDR1 MNHEY, CDR2 SVGAGI. The CDR3 nucleotides read TGTGCCAGCAGTACAGGCCTAGCGGGCACCGGGGAGCTGTTTTTT. It codes for CASSTGLAGTGELFF.

This sequence joins TRBV29-1 and TRBJ2-7; no reliable D call. Between the trimmed V and J ends, which lost 6 bases and 7 bases, there was a span of 13 bases. Germline V gene lookup returns CDR1 SQVTM and CDR2 ANQGSEA. The CDR3 spans 11 residues. The CDR3 nucleotides read TGCAGCGTCGGAACAGCGAGGGAGCAGTACTTC. Amino acid sequence: CSVGTAREQYF.

This CDR3 reads CASRVGGLNTEAFF. CDR3 bases: TGTGCCAGCCGCGTAGGGGGGTTGAACACTGAAGCTTTCTTT. This chain uses TRBV28 with TRBJ1-1; possible D gene TRBD1, 6 bases. This CDR3 comprises 14 residues. Trimming cost V 8 bases and J 0 bases, with 13 bases left between them. Per the germline V gene, CDR1 is MDHEN and CDR2 is SYDVKM.

The chain employs TRBV29-1 and TRBJ1-5; no clear D. This CDR3 is 13 amino acids long. V lost 0 bases and J 6 bases, leaving 9 bases between the germline ends. Germline values: CDR1 SQVTM, CDR2 ANQGSEA. The CDR3 sequence is CSVEEVKGQPQHF. The CDR3 DNA reads TGCAGCGTTGAAGAGGTGAAAGGTCAGCCCCAGCATTTT.

The chain combines TRBV18 with TRBJ2-3; TRBD1 matches 7 bases. The V gene end was trimmed by 1 base and the J gene end by 1 base; junction bases not matched to a gene: 5. From germline, CDR1 is KGHSH and CDR2 LQKENI. The CDR3 consists of 16 residues. The CDR3 protein is CASSPRRQGGTDTQYF. CDR3 DNA: TGTGCCAGCTCACCACGAAGACAGGGTGGCACAGATACGCAGTATTTT.

V and J are TRBV20-1 and TRBJ2-2; D remains unclear. Deletions cut 3 bases from V and 3 bases from J, with 5 bases between. CDR3 length equals 12 residues. CDR1 and CDR2 from the germline V gene are DFQATT and SNEGSKA (reference sequence). CDR3 residues: CSASRDTGELFF. Here the CDR3 DNA reads TGCAGTGCTAGTAGGGACACCGGGGAGCTGTTTTTT.

This clone was detected only once. The V call is TRBV7-2, the J call TRBJ2-7; TRBD2 is a possible D gene (6 bases). The CDR3 is 14 amino acids. Trimming removed 1 base from V and 2 bases from J, with 9 bases in between. CDR1 and CDR2 from the germline V gene are SGHTA and FQGNSA. DNA for the CDR3: TGTGCCAGCAGCTTAGGCGGGGCGACCTACGAGCAGTACTTC. Residues: CASSLGGATYEQYF.

The chain links TRBV18 to TRBJ2-2, with 9 positions matching TRBD1. The germline V gene encodes CDR1 KGHSH and CDR2 LQKENI. Trimming cost V 6 bases and J 3 bases; bases outside gene matches: 2. The CDR3 has 14 residues. The CDR3 DNA follows: TGTGCCAGCTCGGGACAGGGTTACACCGGGGAGCTGTTTTTT. It codes for CASSGQGYTGELFF.

This chain connects TRBV6-6 to TRBJ1-2, with TRBD1 as a possible D gene (5 bases). This CDR3 region has 16 residues. Germline V CDR1 and CDR2: MNHNY, SVGAGI (reference sequence). Trimming took off 6 bases at V and 4 bases at J, with 21 bases between the two ends. The CDR3 sequence: CASRAEVGTGGYGYTF. The CDR3, as DNA: TGTGCCAGCAGAGCCGAAGTTGGGACCGGAGGCTATGGCTACACCTTC.

V gene TRBV3-1 (or the pseudogene TRBV3-2) combines with J gene TRBJ2-4, with D tentatively TRBD2 (5 bases). Germline loops: CDR1 LGHDT, CDR2 YNNKEL (reference sequence). CDR3 length: 16 residues. Trimming took off 0 bases at V and 1 base at J, with 10 bases between the two ends. CDR3 sequence (DNA): TGTGCCAGCAGCCAAGACGTAAGAGGGGCCAAAAACATTCAGTACTTC. Residues: CASSQDVRGAKNIQYF.

This clone has only one observation. This chain joins TRBV2 and TRBJ2-3; 7 bases map to TRBD2. The CDR3 has 15 residues. Germline assignment: CDR1 SNHLY and CDR2 FYNNEI. The V segment lost 3 bases and the J segment 4 bases; nucleotides outside the gene matches: 7. In DNA, the CDR3 is TGTGCCAGCAGTGAGCTCGGACTAGGCGCAGATACGCAGTATTTT. It encodes CASSELGLGADTQYF.

This chain links TRBV5-6 with TRBJ2-6; 11 bases are shared with TRBD2. Germline CDR1 is SGHDT and CDR2 is YYEEEE. The CDR3 loop spans 17 amino acids. The J segment lost 0 bases and the V segment lost 1 base, leaving 0 bases of the junction unmatched. The CDR3 coding sequence is TGTGCCAGCAGCTTGACTAGCGGGGGCTCTGGGGCCAACGTCCTGACTTTC. It codes for CASSLTSGGSGANVLTF.

The gene calls are TRBV28 and TRBJ2-7; D uncertain. CDR3 length: 11 residues. Germline-derived CDR1 and CDR2 are MDHEN and SYDVKM. Trimming removed 8 bases from V and 2 bases from J, with 7 bases in between. In DNA form, the CDR3 reads TGTGCCAGCGGGCAGACCTACGAGCAGTACTTC. Protein: CASGQTYEQYF. Combining the CDR3 with reference TRBV28 and TRBJ2-7 gives the whole variable domain DVKVTQSSRYLVKRTGEKVFLECVQDMDHENMFWYRQDPGLGLRLIYFSYDVKMKEKGDIPEGYSVSREKKERFSLILESASTNQTSMYLCASGQTYEQYFGPGTRLTVT.